These 6 T cell receptor beta chains share one sample of origin, sequenced in a study (TCRdb year 2016). Receptors were amplified or captured by RT-PCR. TCRdb lists the instrument as Illumina MiSeq. TCRdb handled the public reads itself, with Q25 trimming in fastp and clone calling in MiXCR, and kept productive beta chains. Duplicate CDR3 protein sequences are folded into a single record with the most common DNA and genes. The sample table shows almost 700,000 distinct CDR3 sequences, and approximately 15% are seen once. 3% to 4.5% of the sample is held by the ten biggest clonotypes. The sequenced sample consisted of memory CD4+ T cells from blood. These receptors were collected from a female donor in good health, serving as a healthy control.

This clonotype has a handful of counts. This chain connects TRBV5-8 to TRBJ2-6, with TRBD2 as a possible D gene (6 bases). Germline V gene data show CDR1 as SGHTS and CDR2 as YDEGEE. Trimming took off 0 bases at V and 0 bases at J, with 10 bases between the two ends. The CDR3 length is 17 residues. CDR3 in DNA: TGTGCCAGCAGCTTGGCTAGCGACAGCTCTGGGGCCAACGTCCTGACTTTC. The encoded protein is CASSLASDSSGANVLTF.

This chain links TRBV7-8 with TRBJ1-1, with 8 positions matching TRBD1. Germline lookup yields CDR1 SGHVS and CDR2 FQNEAQ. V trimming: 5 bases; J trimming: 5 bases; junction bases outside the gene matches: 13. The CDR3 sequence is 16 residues long. CDR3 sequence reads: CASSPRTPQGVTEAFF. CDR3 DNA sequence: TGTGCCAGCAGCCCACGTACCCCACAGGGGGTAACTGAAGCTTTCTTT.

This clonotype was counted a few times. The CDR3, as DNA: TGTGCCAGCAGTTTTTGGAGGGCAGGGACCAACGAGCAGTACTTC. This sequence encodes CASSFWRAGTNEQYF. The V call is TRBV12-3 or TRBV12-4, the J call TRBJ2-7; TRBD2 might be the D (6 bases). The CDR3 loop spans 15 amino acids. V was clipped by 3 bases and J by 5 bases, with 17 bases between them.

The chain combines TRBV20-1 with TRBJ1-6; 9 bases agree with TRBD1. This CDR3 is 13 amino acids long. V trimming: 1 base; J trimming: 9 bases; junction bases outside the gene matches: 1. Germline values: CDR1 DFQATT, CDR2 SNEGSKA (reference sequence). The CDR3 nucleotides are TGCAGTGCTAGAGGGGACAGGGTTTCACCCCTCCACTTT. Protein product: CSARGDRVSPLHF.

The V and J genes are TRBV6-1 and TRBJ2-1; 8 positions agree with TRBD2. There are 13 residues in the CDR3. J lost 8 bases, V lost 8 bases, and 8 bases had no gene match. The germline V gene has CDR1 MNHNS and CDR2 SASEGT. DNA for the CDR3: TGTGCCAGCGACGGGCCGGGACTAGATGAGCAGTTCTTC. It translates to CASDGPGLDEQFF.

The V call is TRBV4-3, the J call TRBJ2-2; the D is unclear. Trimming left V 2 bases short and J 3 bases short, with 4 bases between. This CDR3 has 13 residues. Germline CDR1 reads LGHNA; CDR2 reads YSLEER. For the CDR3, the DNA is TGCGCCAGCAGCCAACTCCACACCGGGGAGCTGTTTTTT. Its protein product is CASSQLHTGELFF.